The clone carrying this T cell receptor (beta chain) was seen ten or more times. The data stem from a study of early T cells in non-severe SARS-CoV-2 infection. Trimming cost V 6 bases and J 6 bases, with 15 bases left between them. CDR3 length: 14 residues. CDR1 is MGHDK, CDR2 SYGVNS, per germline. TCRdb processed the 5' RACE reads anew with MiXCR; each CDR3 protein has one entry. The repertoire holds roughly 80,000 distinct CDR3 sequences, with over 9% as singletons. The chain joins TRBV25-1 to TRBJ1-5; a possible D gene is TRBD1 (6 bases). This receptor was taken from an adult who was a healthcare worker with PCR-confirmed SARS-CoV-2 infection or an uninfected control (not recorded which). The sample was whole blood. CDR3 region: CASRNREMGQPQHF. The CDR3 nucleotides are TGTGCCAGCAGGAACAGGGAGATGGGTCAGCCCCAGCATTTT.